Below, 17 T cell receptor beta chains from the same sample are listed, as sequenced in a study of blood T cell repertoires in COVID-19. Clones were sequenced by immunoSEQ multiplex PCR, and TCRdb holds only the in-frame ones, with some missing. The sample holds around 120,000 clones, 88% seen once. The specimen sequenced was peripheral blood. All receptors come from a woman aged 45-65 years with active or convalescent COVID-19.

The chain is built from TRBV28 and TRBJ1-1; 7 nucleotides agree with TRBD1. The CDR3 is 15 amino acids. Germline CDR1 is MDHEN and CDR2 is SYDVKM. V trimming: 6 bases; J trimming: 0 bases; junction bases outside the gene matches: 7. CDR3 nucleotide sequence: TGTGCCAGCAGCCGTCGGACAGGCCTGAACACTGAAGCTTTCTTT. Its protein product is CASSRRTGLNTEAFF.

This rearrangement joins TRBV19 to TRBJ1-2; D possibly corresponds to TRBD1 (6 bases). The CDR3 runs 15 residues. Trimming stripped 3 bases from V and 3 bases from J, with 14 bases between. Looked up from germline, CDR1 is LNHDA and CDR2 is SQIVND (reference sequence). The CDR3 DNA reads TGTGCCAGTAGTATTCGGTTCAGGGGTGACTATGGCTACACCTTC. Protein sequence: CASSIRFRGDYGYTF.

This chain links TRBV6-5 with TRBJ1-6, with a tentative D call TRBD1 (5 bases). V lost 10 bases to trimming and J lost 9 bases, with 13 bases between them. This CDR3 spans 12 amino acids. CDR1 and CDR2 from the germline V gene are MNHEY and SVGAGI. The CDR3 is CATREGASPLHF. In DNA, the CDR3 is TGTGCCACGCGAGAAGGGGCTTCACCCCTCCACTTT.

V usage is TRBV3-1 (or the pseudogene TRBV3-2) and J usage is TRBJ1-2; D possibly corresponds to TRBD1 (5 bases). V was pared by 5 bases and J by 4 bases, with 23 bases between. CDR1 and CDR2 from the germline V gene are LGHDT and YNNKEL (reference sequence). The CDR3 totals 17 residues. The CDR3 is CASSSQSGGGFSYGYTF. CDR3 coding DNA: TGTGCCAGCAGCTCCCAATCGGGCGGGGGGTTCTCCTATGGCTACACCTTC.

The V and J genes are TRBV28 and TRBJ2-2; D uncertain. V was pared by 6 bases and J by 3 bases, with 11 bases between. The germline gives CDR1 MDHEN, CDR2 SYDVKM. The CDR3 covers 14 residues. CDR3 sequence: CASRPGMDTGELFF. In nucleotides, the CDR3 is TGTGCCAGCAGACCCGGTATGGACACCGGGGAGCTGTTTTTT.

This chain uses TRBV27 with TRBJ1-6; TRBD1 might be the D (5 bases). This CDR3 has 18 residues. The germline V gene has CDR1 MNHEY and CDR2 SMNVEV (reference sequence). With 6 bases removed from V and 5 bases from J, the gap between germline ends came to 23 bases. The CDR3: CASSTSSVLGADNSPLHF. In nucleotides, the CDR3 is TGTGCCAGCAGCACGAGTTCCGTGTTAGGGGCGGATAATTCACCCCTCCACTTT.

Only a few counts were recorded for this clone. The V call is TRBV5-4, the J call TRBJ2-7, with D perhaps TRBD2 (7 bases). The CDR3 loop spans 13 amino acids. The V and J ends lost 0 bases and 6 bases respectively, with 10 bases between them. Germline CDR1 and CDR2: SGHNT and YYREEE (reference sequence). CDR3 bases: TGTGCCAGCAGCTTGGTGGGAGGGGGCGAGCAGTACTTC. This sequence encodes CASSLVGGGEQYF.

This clone showed up just once. V is TRBV9 and J is TRBJ2-1; 10 nucleotides match TRBD2. This CDR3 has 16 amino acids. Germline CDR1 SGDLS, CDR2 YYNGEE. Trimming took 7 bases from V and 8 from J; bases not matched to a gene: 15. The CDR3 region has the DNA TGTGCCAGCGCGTCTTCAGGGACTAGCGTTGTGGATGAGCAGTTCTTC. It codes for CASASSGTSVVDEQFF.

The J gene is TRBJ2-3, the V gene TRBV10-2; 9 bases are shared with TRBD2. Germline-derived CDR1 and CDR2 are WSHSY and SAAADI. V lost 2 bases, J lost 4 bases, and 4 bases stayed unmatched. The length of the CDR3 is 15 residues. This CDR3 is CASSEVGLAADTQYF. The DNA for the CDR3 is TGCGCCAGCAGTGAGGTGGGACTAGCAGCAGATACGCAGTATTTT.

This chain links TRBV7-2 with TRBJ2-2, with a possible D match to TRBD2 (6 bases). The CDR3 spans 16 residues. In germline, CDR1 is SGHTA, CDR2 FQGNSA. Trimming shortened V by 4 bases and J by 3 bases, and 15 bases separated the two germline ends. DNA of the CDR3: TGTGCCAGCAGCTCCCGGGGGATATTCGACACCGGGGAGCTGTTTTTT. Its translation: CASSSRGIFDTGELFF.

This chain connects TRBV30 to TRBJ2-5; D is possibly TRBD1 (5 bases). The CDR3 is 13 residues long. Germline CDR1 and CDR2: GTSNPN and SVGIG (reference sequence). V lost 2 bases and J lost 3, with 10 bases in between. The CDR3 here is CAWSPGNEETQYF. In DNA form, the CDR3 reads TGTGCCTGGAGTCCAGGGAACGAAGAGACCCAGTACTTC.

V usage is TRBV6-5 and J usage is TRBJ1-5; no clear D. The V end was cut by 7 bases, the J end by 2 bases, with 12 bases between. The CDR3 sequence is 14 residues long. The germline V gene encodes CDR1 MNHEY and CDR2 SVGAGI. The CDR3 bases are TGTGCCAGCAAGAGGGCGCGAGGCAATCAGCCCCAGCATTTT. It specifies CASKRARGNQPQHF.

The rearrangement uses TRBV7-8 and TRBJ1-5; no firm D call. V lost 3 bases and J lost 0, with 12 bases in between. The CDR3 runs 16 residues. Germline loops: CDR1 SGHVS, CDR2 FQNEAQ. The chain's CDR3 is CASSLGPSSSNQPQHF. DNA for the CDR3: TGTGCCAGCAGCTTGGGCCCAAGCTCTAGCAATCAGCCCCAGCATTTT.

The gene calls are TRBV3-1 (or the pseudogene TRBV3-2) and TRBJ1-5; 7 positions agree with TRBD1. The trim removed 1 base at V and 5 bases at J, leaving 5 bases unmatched. This CDR3 spans 15 amino acids. Germline V lookup: CDR1 LGHDT, CDR2 YNNKEL (reference sequence). CDR3 sequence reads: CASSQGDRNYQPQHF. The CDR3 coding sequence is TGTGCCAGCAGCCAAGGGGACAGAAACTATCAGCCCCAGCATTTT.

The CDR3 loop is CASSRDRSAKNIQYF. The CDR3 DNA is TGTGCCAGTAGCAGGGACAGGTCAGCCAAAAACATTCAGTACTTC. The genes are TRBV19 and TRBJ2-4; 8 nucleotides agree with TRBD1. The J segment lost 0 bases and the V segment lost 6 bases, leaving 4 bases of the junction unmatched. CDR1 and CDR2 (germline): LNHDA, SQIVND (reference sequence). The CDR3 totals 15 residues.

The chain employs TRBV7-8 and TRBJ2-7; 10 positions agree with TRBD2. The CDR3 has 16 amino acids. The V and J ends lost 5 bases and 2 bases, in that order; junction bases with no gene match: 9. CDR1 SGHVS and CDR2 FQNEAQ come from the germline V gene. CDR3: CASSHPGLAKTYEQYF. The CDR3, as DNA: TGTGCCAGCAGCCACCCGGGACTAGCGAAGACCTACGAGCAGTACTTC.

The rearrangement joins TRBV11-3 to TRBJ2-2; D gene ambiguous. This CDR3 is 12 amino acids long. CDR1 is SGHNT and CDR2 is YENEEA in the germline V gene. The V gene lost 1 base and the J gene lost 8 bases, with 5 bases spanning the gap. CDR3 sequence: CASSLVRGELFF. The CDR3 nucleotides are TGTGCCAGCAGCTTAGTTCGTGGGGAGCTGTTTTTT.